This record looks at one T cell receptor (beta chain) sequence and its context. Authors' analysis steps: Reference gene primer amplification gave estimated nucleated cell counts. Clones were read by immunoSEQ multiplex PCR, and TCRdb kept only the in-frame ones, dropping some. That table is the source of V, J and clone size, and D and trimming were worked out from the DNA. The sample shows about 410,000 clones, approximately 90% of them seen only once. The source of the sample is a study of blood T cell repertoires in COVID-19. For the study at large: The analysed material was cDNA or gDNA that came from T cells, B-cell-depleted T cells, or PBMCs.

CDR1 and CDR2 from the germline V gene are MNHEY and SVGAGI. The CDR3 has 12 amino acids. With 6 bases clipped from V and 8 bases from J, the junction kept 4 bases outside the gene matches. This chain uses TRBV6-5 with TRBJ2-1, with 7 bases that match TRBD2. This sequence was found in a young woman with active or convalescent COVID-19. The sequenced material came from peripheral blood. The CDR3 region is CASSPGRHEQFF. The DNA of the CDR3 is TGTGCCAGCAGCCCCGGGAGGCATGAGCAGTTCTTC.